The T cell receptor beta chain described here comes from a study of CD8 T cells in Susac syndrome. From blood CD8+ and CD4+ T cells, TCR beta sequences were generated. Multiple sclerosis controls were treatment-naive patients with stable or active relapsing-remitting disease. Negative isolation was used for CD8+ and CD4+ T cells and FACS enrichment for TEMRA cells. After extraction with the RNeasy kit, about 0.45 to 1 ug of the RNA was reverse transcribed using random hexamers. Coverage of TCR beta CDR3 amplification by immunoSEQ multiplex PCR extended to 54 Vbeta and 13 Jbeta. TCRdb analysed the immunoSEQ multiplex PCR reads with MiXCR anew, one entry per CDR3 protein. The profile shows roughly 120,000 distinct CDR3 sequences, about 92% of them singletons. Germline loops: CDR1 SNHLY, CDR2 FYNNEI. Trimming pared 7 bases from V and 4 bases from J, leaving 5 bases between. The CDR3 has 12 residues.

The TCR comes from a human donor with multiple sclerosis. This chain uses TRBV2 with TRBJ2-6; D ambiguous. The sequenced material came from CD4+ T cells from PBMCs. DNA for the CDR3: TGTGCCAGCACGTCCGGGGCCAACGTCCTGACTTTC. Its translation: CASTSGANVLTF.